One and the same sample provided the 23 T cell receptor beta chains below, sequenced in a study of blood T cell repertoires in COVID-19. The protocol was immunoSEQ multiplex PCR, while the TCRdb copy is restricted to in-frame clones and leaves out a portion. This table has over 200,000 clones, approximately 89% appearing once. The sample taken for sequencing was PBMCs or T cells enriched from blood (not recorded which). The origin of the receptors is a woman in her thirties who had been exposed to COVID-19.

This chain connects TRBV5-1 to TRBJ2-2; the match to TRBD1 covers 8 bases. CDR3 size: 15 residues. Germline V gene lookup returns CDR1 SGHRS and CDR2 YFSETQ. With 5 bases clipped from V and 4 bases from J, the junction kept 7 bases outside the gene matches. CDR3 nucleotides: TGCGCCAGCAGATCAGGGGGCGCGAGCACCGGGGAGCTGTTTTTT. Amino acid sequence: CASRSGGASTGELFF. The full variable domain, rest sourced from reference TRBV5-1 and TRBJ2-2, is KAGVTQTPRYLIKTRGQQVTLSCSPISGHRSVSWYQQTPGQGLQFLFEYFSETQRNKGNFPGRFSGRQFSNSRSEMNVSTLELGDSALYLCASRSGGASTGELFFGEGSRLTVL.

Here the CDR3 reads CASSQGFAGYGYTF. CDR3 nucleotides: TGCGCCAGCAGCCAAGGATTCGCGGGCTATGGCTACACCTTC. V is TRBV4-1 and J is TRBJ1-2; no clear D gene. Trimming stripped 1 base from V and 4 bases from J, with 10 bases between. The CDR3 contains 14 residues. The V gene's germline CDR1 is MGHRA and CDR2 YSYEKL.

The chain has TRBV2 and TRBJ2-7; maybe TRBD2 (7 bases). The V end lost 4 bases, the J end lost 3 bases, and 13 bases lay between the germline ends. In germline, CDR1 is SNHLY, CDR2 FYNNEI. CDR3 length: 14 residues. CDR3 protein: CASSGRGGLYEQYF. The CDR3, as DNA: TGTGCCAGCAGTGGAAGGGGGGGCCTCTACGAGCAGTACTTC.

This clone occurred once. The chain is built from TRBV24-1 and TRBJ1-4; D possibly corresponds to TRBD1 (6 bases). Germline V CDR1 and CDR2: KGHDR, SFDVKD. V shed 3 bases and J shed 6 bases, with 13 bases lying between them. This CDR3 is 15 amino acids long. The CDR3 DNA is TGTGCCACCAGTGATGAGTGGGGGCGCGATGAAAAACTGTTTTTT. This translates into CATSDEWGRDEKLFF.

The chain uses TRBV4-1 and TRBJ1-2; a possible D gene is TRBD1 (5 bases). Germline V gene sequence: CDR1 MGHRA, CDR2 YSYEKL. The ends were cut back, 0 bases at V and 8 bases at J, with 13 bases in the middle. CDR3 length: 14 amino acids. CDR3 nucleotides: TGCGCCAGCAGCCAAGATTCAGGGAGCGGGGGCTACACCTTC. Its protein product is CASSQDSGSGGYTF.

This clone has only a few counts. The V and J genes are TRBV5-1 and TRBJ2-7; 11 bases are shared with TRBD1. CDR1 and CDR2 from the germline V gene are SGHRS and YFSETQ. The CDR3 totals 16 residues. The J segment lost 7 bases and the V segment lost 0 bases, leaving 9 bases of the junction unmatched. The CDR3 loop reads CASSLGNGQGAGEQYF. CDR3 DNA sequence: TGCGCCAGCAGCTTGGGTAATGGACAGGGGGCAGGGGAGCAGTACTTC.

The chain recombines TRBV18 with TRBJ1-2, with 7 positions matching TRBD1. CDR1 is KGHSH and CDR2 is LQKENI in the germline V gene. The CDR3 is made up of 13 amino acids. V was pared by 6 bases and J by 5 bases, with 6 bases of the junction left unmatched. CDR3 bases: TGTGCCAGCTCCCGGGGGACAGATTATGGCTACACCTTC. Translating it yields CASSRGTDYGYTF.

The rearrangement links TRBV9 to TRBJ2-1; 7 bases line up with TRBD2. Germline V gene data show CDR1 as SGDLS and CDR2 as YYNGEE. This CDR3 spans 14 amino acids. After removal of 3 bases from V and 8 bases from J, the junction contained 8 bases not matched to a gene. CDR3 in DNA: TGTGCCAGCAGCGCAGGGACTACTAACCATGAGCAGTTCTTC. Protein product: CASSAGTTNHEQFF.

A single count supports this clone. The chain carries TRBV10-3 and TRBJ2-6; a weak D match, TRBD1 (6 bases). This CDR3 has 18 residues. Trimming stripped 6 bases from V and 0 bases from J, with 18 bases between. From germline, CDR1 is ENHRY and CDR2 SYGVKD. The CDR3 DNA is TGTGCCATCAGCCCCGGGACACAGACTTACTCTGGGGCCAACGTCCTGACTTTC. This translates into CAISPGTQTYSGANVLTF.

This clone has more than one count but fewer than ten. The chain combines TRBV6-5 with TRBJ1-2; perhaps TRBD1 as D (5 bases). Trimming took 7 bases from V and 9 from J, leaving 15 bases between them. Germline CDR1 is MNHEY and CDR2 is SVGAGI. The CDR3 has 12 amino acids. The CDR3 DNA sequence: TGTGCCAGCAATCGGGGGGGTAATAGCTACACCTTC. As protein: CASNRGGNSYTF.

This chain uses TRBV5-5 with TRBJ2-4, with TRBD2 matching over 10 bases. Germline V CDR1 and CDR2: SGHKS, YYEKEE (reference sequence). The junction had 6 bases not matched to a gene; V was cut back by 4 bases and J by 8 bases. CDR3 length: 14 amino acids. CDR3 sequence (DNA): TGTGCCAGCAGCCTTACCGGGACTAGCGACATTCAGTACTTC. It translates to CASSLTGTSDIQYF.

The V call is TRBV3-1 (or the pseudogene TRBV3-2), the J call TRBJ2-2; tentatively, D is TRBD1 (5 bases). CDR1 is LGHDT and CDR2 is YNNKEL in the germline V gene (reference sequence). CDR3 size: 16 residues. V dropped 0 bases and J dropped 5 bases, with 13 bases sitting between them. In DNA form, the CDR3 reads TGTGCCAGCAGCCAAGAAGAAGGGCCAGGGACCGGGGAGCTGTTTTTT. It is translated as CASSQEEGPGTGELFF.

V and J are TRBV30 and TRBJ1-1; TRBD1 matches at 8 bases. The ends lost 4 bases at V and 10 bases at J; junction bases unmatched: 5. Per the germline V gene, CDR1 is GTSNPN and CDR2 is SVGIG (reference sequence). The CDR3 sequence is 11 residues long. The CDR3 DNA sequence: TGTGCCTGGACCGGGACAGGCGGAGCTTTCTTT. Protein sequence: CAWTGTGGAFF.

The chain links TRBV5-4 to TRBJ1-1; unclear D gene. There are 14 residues in the CDR3. The germline CDR1 and CDR2 sequences are SGHNT and YYREEE (reference sequence). Trimming shortened V by 6 bases and J by 1 base, and 13 bases separated the two germline ends. The CDR3 nucleotides read TGTGCCAGCACCTTACCGGGGAGGAACACTGAAGCTTTCTTT. Protein sequence: CASTLPGRNTEAFF.

This clone occurred a few times. The chain employs TRBV3-1 (or the pseudogene TRBV3-2) and TRBJ2-1; 14 nucleotides agree with TRBD2. Germline trimming cut 5 bases from V and 7 bases from J; bases unmatched to any gene: 4. Germline V gives CDR1 LGHDT, CDR2 YNNKEL (reference sequence). This CDR3 has 15 amino acids. Here the CDR3 reads CASSTTSGRENEQFF. CDR3 in DNA: TGTGCCAGCAGCACGACTAGCGGGAGGGAAAATGAGCAGTTCTTC.

V gene TRBV2 combines with J gene TRBJ1-2; D is undetermined. The CDR3 totals 12 residues. The V and J ends lost 4 bases and 4 bases respectively, with 7 bases between them. Germline CDR1 SNHLY, CDR2 FYNNEI. The CDR3 is CASSGESYGYTF. The CDR3 bases are TGTGCCAGCAGTGGGGAGTCCTATGGCTACACCTTC. The full variable domain, rest sourced from reference TRBV2 and TRBJ1-2, is EPEVTQTPSHQVTQMGQEVILRCVPISNHLYFYWYRQILGQKVEFLVSFYNNEISEKSEIFDDQFSVERPDGSNFTLKIRSTKLEDSAMYFCASSGESYGYTFGSGTRLTVV.

The J gene is TRBJ1-2, the V gene TRBV28, with 7 bases lining up with TRBD1. The CDR3 is made up of 14 amino acids. CDR1 and CDR2 (germline): MDHEN, SYDVKM. The trim removed 6 bases at V and 4 bases at J, leaving 8 bases unmatched. In DNA form, the CDR3 reads TGTGCCAGCAGCGAGACAGGGCGAGGCTATGGCTACACCTTC. Its protein product is CASSETGRGYGYTF.

The gene calls are TRBV20-1 and TRBJ2-5, with D unresolved. The ends were cut back, 3 bases at V and 1 base at J, with 9 bases in the middle. Germline CDR1 is DFQATT and CDR2 is SNEGSKA (reference sequence). The CDR3 consists of 13 residues. CDR3 in DNA: TGCAGTGCTAGTGTTACGGTCCAAGAGACCCAGTACTTC. Protein sequence: CSASVTVQETQYF.

CDR3 coding DNA: TGCGCCAGCAGCTTGGTTCGGAGGGGAAGAACTGAAGCTTTCTTT. Residues: CASSLVRRGRTEAFF. The J gene is TRBJ1-1, the V gene TRBV5-1; a weak D match, TRBD1 (5 bases). CDR1 is SGHRS and CDR2 is YFSETQ in the germline V gene. CDR3 length: 15 amino acids. Trimming removed 0 bases from V and 5 bases from J, with 14 bases in between.

In DNA form, the CDR3 reads TGTGCCAGCAGCTTAGAGGGAGTGACAGGGATCTCAGGCTACACCTTC. Translation gives CASSLEGVTGISGYTF. The chain links TRBV11-2 to TRBJ1-2; 7 nucleotides match TRBD1. The length of the CDR3 is 16 residues. With 0 bases clipped from V and 8 bases from J, the junction kept 12 bases outside the gene matches. Germline-derived CDR1 and CDR2 are SGHAT and FQNNGV. Using reference TRBV11-2 and TRBJ1-2 for the parts outside the CDR3, the full variable domain is EAGVAQSPRYKIIEKRQSVAFWCNPISGHATLYWYQQILGQGPKLLIQFQNNGVVDDSQLPKDRFSAERLKGVDSTLKIQPAKLEDSAVYLCASSLEGVTGISGYTFGSGTRLTVV.

V gene TRBV6-1 combines with J gene TRBJ2-5, with D possibly matching TRBD2 (6 bases). V lost 1 base to trimming and J lost 2 bases, with 8 bases between them. This CDR3 has 14 residues. Per the germline V gene, CDR1 is MNHNS and CDR2 is SASEGT. The CDR3 sequence: CASSEGGNQETQYF. CDR3 nucleotides: TGTGCCAGCAGTGAAGGCGGGAATCAAGAGACCCAGTACTTC.

The V call is TRBV11-2, the J call TRBJ1-2; D uncertain. From germline, CDR1 is SGHAT and CDR2 FQNNGV. This CDR3 spans 14 amino acids. The V end was cut by 5 bases, the J end by 0 bases, with 10 bases between. CDR3: CASSRFTANYGYTF. The CDR3 DNA follows: TGTGCCAGCAGCCGTTTTACTGCTAACTATGGCTACACCTTC.

J is TRBJ2-1 and V is TRBV19; 14 nucleotides line up with TRBD2. The V gene's germline CDR1 is LNHDA and CDR2 SQIVND (reference sequence). The V and J ends lost 5 bases and 6 bases, in that order; junction bases with no gene match: 6. The CDR3 runs 16 residues. The CDR3 spells CASSPRLAGGGNEQFF. CDR3 sequence (DNA): TGTGCCAGTAGTCCCCGACTAGCGGGAGGGGGCAATGAGCAGTTCTTC. Complete variable domain (other parts from reference TRBV19 and TRBJ2-1): DGGITQSPKYLFRKEGQNVTLSCEQNLNHDAMYWYRQDPGQGLRLIYYSQIVNDFQKGDIAEGYSVSREKKESFPLTVTSAQKNPTAFYLCASSPRLAGGGNEQFFGPGTRLTVL.